This record looks at one TCR beta chain sequence and its context. This sample was taken from a study of blood T cell repertoires in COVID-19. The repertoire was sequenced with immunoSEQ multiplex PCR; TCRdb's copy has only in-frame clones and lacks some. The table lists approximately 180,000 clones, roughly 86% of them singletons, with around 1.4% in the top ten. The CDR3 sequence is 17 residues long. Germline V CDR1 and CDR2: KGHDR, SFDVKD. V was clipped by 5 bases and J by 4 bases; unmatched bases: 11. This chain connects TRBV24-1 to TRBJ2-2, with 8 bases identical to TRBD1. The sample comprised peripheral blood. This sequence originates from a woman between 45 and 60 years old with acute or convalescent COVID-19. CDR3 protein: CATSAGRTGRGTGELFF. The CDR3 bases are TGTGCCACCAGTGCTGGCCGGACAGGGCGAGGCACCGGGGAGCTGTTTTTT.